These 16 T cell receptor beta chains came from one sample sequenced in a study of spatial heterogeneity in lung cancer. Sample time point: blood at routine non-recurrence follow-up after resection. TCRdb passed the 5' RACE reads through MiXCR, listing each CDR3 protein once. The table records 15,000 to 20,000 distinct CDR3 sequences, 10% of them present only once. Source: PBMCs, taken at follow-up. The receptors originated from a female donor with early-stage non-small cell lung cancer.

The V gene is TRBV5-1, the J gene TRBJ1-1, with a possible D match to TRBD1 (5 bases). The CDR3 is 15 amino acids. Germline CDR1 and CDR2: SGHRS and YFSETQ. V gave up 4 bases and J gave up 5 bases, with 18 bases separating them. The chain's CDR3 is CASSPRGGGWTEAFF. In nucleotides, the CDR3 is TGCGCCAGCAGCCCTCGCGGCGGGGGATGGACTGAAGCTTTCTTT.

This clonotype was recorded many times. This chain connects TRBV7-2 to TRBJ2-7, with 15 bases fitting TRBD2. Per germline, CDR1 SGHTA and CDR2 FQGNSA. V was pared by 0 bases and J by 3 bases, with 3 bases of the junction left unmatched. The CDR3 extends over 17 amino acids. As DNA, the CDR3 is TGTGCCAGCAGCTTAGCGCCGGGACTAGCGGGGGGCTACGAGCAGTACTTC. The encoded protein is CASSLAPGLAGGYEQYF.

Ten or more counts support this clonotype. The chain recombines TRBV2 with TRBJ2-2; 8 positions agree with TRBD2. The CDR3 loop spans 16 amino acids. V lost 4 bases and J lost 1; bases outside the gene matches: 5. CDR1 is SNHLY, CDR2 FYNNEI, per germline. CDR3 in amino acids: CASSGASGLNTGELFF. The CDR3 region has the DNA TGTGCCAGCAGTGGGGCTAGCGGGCTGAACACCGGGGAGCTGTTTTTT.

The chain recombines TRBV5-4 with TRBJ1-5; weak D call: TRBD1 (5 bases). Germline loops: CDR1 SGHNT, CDR2 YYREEE (reference sequence). The CDR3 runs to 15 residues. V was shortened by 5 bases and J by 3 bases, with 15 bases between the two germline ends. The CDR3 here is CASSHTPGTNQPQHF. The CDR3 DNA reads TGTGCCAGCAGTCATACCCCAGGGACCAATCAGCCCCAGCATTTT.

This clonotype showed up many times. The rearrangement links TRBV2 to TRBJ2-5; no clear D gene. Between the trimmed V and J ends, which lost 7 bases and 4 bases, there was a span of 10 bases. Germline values: CDR1 SNHLY, CDR2 FYNNEI. CDR3 size: 12 residues. CDR3 residues: CASIFWGETQYF. As DNA, the CDR3 is TGTGCCAGCATCTTCTGGGGAGAGACCCAGTACTTC.

Here the CDR3 reads CASRSDWLYNEQFF. CDR3 coding DNA: TGTGCCAGCAGGTCTGACTGGCTCTACAATGAGCAGTTCTTC. The rearrangement joins TRBV7-2 to TRBJ2-1; no clear D gene. The V end was cut by 6 bases, the J end by 3 bases, with 12 bases between. The CDR3 runs 14 residues. The V gene's germline CDR1 is SGHTA and CDR2 FQGNSA.

In this sample, this clonotype turned up many times. DNA for the CDR3: TGTGCCAGCCGATCCGAGAACACCGGGGAGCTGTTTTTT. This translates into CASRSENTGELFF. The chain employs TRBV2 and TRBJ2-2; D gene unclear. The V gene lost 8 bases and the J gene lost 1 base, with 8 bases spanning the gap. The CDR3 is made up of 13 amino acids. The germline CDR1 and CDR2 sequences are SNHLY and FYNNEI.

This clonotype has ten or more counts. This chain joins TRBV11-2 and TRBJ2-1; TRBD2 is a possible D gene (6 bases). V was clipped by 0 bases and J by 10 bases, with 10 bases between them. The CDR3 has 13 amino acids. CDR1 and CDR2 from the germline V gene are SGHAT and FQNNGV. This CDR3 is CASSLENAGEQFF. The CDR3 DNA follows: TGTGCCAGCAGCTTAGAGAATGCGGGAGAGCAGTTCTTC.

This clonotype was picked up many times. The chain couples TRBV30 to TRBJ1-6, with no clear D. The CDR3 has 20 amino acids. The germline gives CDR1 GTSNPN, CDR2 SVGIG (reference sequence). Trimming cost V 0 bases and J 0 bases, with 21 bases left between them. The CDR3 nucleotides read TGTGCCTGGAGTGTTACGGCATCGTGGCTACGACGCTCCTATAATTCACCCCTCCACTTT. Protein sequence: CAWSVTASWLRRSYNSPLHF.

This clonotype appeared a few times. The chain has TRBV2 and TRBJ2-7, with 14 nucleotides matching TRBD2. V dropped 6 bases and J dropped 3; count of bases not matched to a gene: 7. The CDR3 contains 16 residues. Germline-derived CDR1 and CDR2 are SNHLY and FYNNEI. The CDR3 reads CASREGLAGVFYEQYF. For the CDR3, the DNA is TGTGCCAGCAGGGAGGGACTAGCGGGAGTTTTCTACGAGCAGTACTTC.

This clonotype was counted many times. The V call is TRBV7-9, the J call TRBJ1-1; 7 bases agree with TRBD1. The CDR3 length is 11 residues. V was pared by 7 bases and J by 4 bases, with 0 bases of the junction left unmatched. Per germline, CDR1 SEHNR and CDR2 FQNEAQ (reference sequence). DNA for the CDR3: TGTGCCAGCACAGGGGGCACTGAAGCTTTCTTT. It is translated as CASTGGTEAFF.

The chain joins TRBV4-2 to TRBJ2-1, with 8 bases that match TRBD1. With 1 base clipped from V and 3 bases from J, the junction kept 5 bases outside the gene matches. Germline V gene lookup returns CDR1 LGHNA and CDR2 YNFKEQ. The CDR3 is 16 residues long. The CDR3 sequence: CASSQAPGQVYNEQFF. The CDR3 region has the DNA TGTGCCAGCAGCCAAGCTCCGGGACAGGTCTACAATGAGCAGTTCTTC.

This clonotype was found many times. The chain carries TRBV7-6 and TRBJ2-1; 9 bases fit TRBD2. J gave up 12 bases and V 5 bases, and 11 bases lay outside the gene matches. CDR1 and CDR2 from the germline V gene are SGHVS and FNYEAQ. The CDR3 is made up of 14 amino acids. The CDR3 DNA reads as TGTGCCAGCAGCCCAGGCGGGGGGGCCGGTGGGCAGTTCTTC. This gives the protein CASSPGGGAGGQFF.

This clonotype was detected ten times or more. CDR3 nucleotide sequence: TGCAGCGTTGTTCCAGGACTTAATCAGCCCCAGCATTTT. Encoded protein: CSVVPGLNQPQHF. V is TRBV29-1 and J is TRBJ1-5; D gene ambiguous. CDR3 length: 13 residues. CDR1 and CDR2 from the germline V gene are SQVTM and ANQGSEA. The V and J ends lost 4 bases and 4 bases respectively, with 11 bases between them. Looking up the rest from reference TRBV29-1 and TRBJ1-5 gives the full variable domain: SAVISQKPSRDICQRGTSLTIQCQVDSQVTMMFWYRQQPGQSLTLIATANQGSEATYESGFVIDKFPISRPNLTFSTLTVSNMSPEDSSIYLCSVVPGLNQPQHFGDGTRLSIL.

This clonotype was counted many times. The rearrangement uses TRBV7-6 and TRBJ1-1; 9 bases match TRBD1. The germline V gene encodes CDR1 SGHVS and CDR2 FNYEAQ. There are 13 residues in the CDR3. V was pared by 6 bases and J by 5 bases, with 4 bases of the junction left unmatched. The CDR3 protein is CASSWGQGTEAFF. The CDR3 bases are TGTGCCAGCAGTTGGGGACAGGGAACTGAAGCTTTCTTT.

This clonotype was observed at least ten times. CDR3 sequence reads: CASSLVGDSGGYTF. The DNA for the CDR3 is TGCGCCAGCAGCTTGGTCGGGGATTCTGGCGGCTACACCTTC. The chain has TRBV5-1 and TRBJ1-2; unclear D gene. Between the trimmed V and J ends, which lost 0 bases and 8 bases, there was a span of 14 bases. Germline CDR1 SGHRS, CDR2 YFSETQ. CDR3 size: 14 residues. The full variable domain, with the rest looked up from reference TRBV5-1 and TRBJ1-2, is KAGVTQTPRYLIKTRGQQVTLSCSPISGHRSVSWYQQTPGQGLQFLFEYFSETQRNKGNFPGRFSGRQFSNSRSEMNVSTLELGDSALYLCASSLVGDSGGYTFGSGTRLTVV.